This T cell receptor (beta chain) was recovered during a study of CD4+ T cells in melanoma. Some clones are missing from TCRdb's copy, which holds only in-frame ones; the method was immunoSEQ multiplex PCR. The data show about 10,000 clones, 50% to 75% seen once. The TCR comes from a human donor with melanoma. The specimen was cells from a culture (not recorded whether cultured in vitro).

The CDR3 spells CASSPRPPGQGAGEQYF. The CDR3 DNA reads TGTGCCAGCAGCCCGAGGCCCCCCGGGCAGGGGGCAGGCGAGCAGTACTTC. V usage is TRBV7-9 and J usage is TRBJ2-7; 8 positions match TRBD1. This CDR3 region has 17 residues. V lost 5 bases and J lost 6; bases outside the gene matches: 18. The germline CDR1 and CDR2 sequences are SEHNR and FQNEAQ (reference sequence).